One TCR beta chain is described in this entry. The antigen remains unidentified. The entry originates in a study of T cell responses to AZD1222 COVID-19 vaccine. The study's findings and limits: Among the donors, most were white British and more were female, and clonal diversity was possibly underestimated. Spike-specific TCR breadth rose after two AZD1222 doses, and depth rose as well.

Germline CDR1 is MNHEY and CDR2 is SVGAGI. Trimming took 2 bases from V and 2 from J, leaving 12 bases between them. This CDR3 has 15 amino acids. Produced via immunoSEQ multiplex PCR; TCRdb's table is partial and in-frame only. The sample yields 70,000 to 80,000 clones, roughly 85% seen once. This chain joins TRBV6-5 and TRBJ1-2; no reliable D call. The receptor's source is an adult in good health. Here the sequenced sample was peripheral blood, taken on day 0 of AZD1222 vaccination. The CDR3 spells CASSYAPGQNYGYTF. The CDR3 DNA reads as TGTGCCAGCAGTTACGCCCCCGGGCAGAACTATGGCTACACCTTC.